This note documents a single T cell receptor (beta chain) sequence. In the original analysis: Amplification with reference gene primers provided the estimates of nucleated cell counts. TCRdb keeps only in-frame clones here, not all; method: immunoSEQ multiplex PCR. V and J calls and clone size follow that table, whereas D and trimming were derived from the DNA. The sample contains a few hundred thousand clones, about 80% of which appear only once. This sample stems from a study of blood T cell repertoires in COVID-19. During active infection, Seattle patients enrolled and were then monitored through disease. CDR1 and CDR2 from the germline V gene are LNHDA and SQIVND (reference sequence). CDR3 length: 17 residues. Trimming cost V 7 bases and J 0 bases; bases outside gene matches: 12.

Sample: peripheral blood. The origin of this receptor is a person aged 65 to 79 with COVID-19, enrolled during active disease. This rearrangement joins TRBV19 to TRBJ1-3; 7 nucleotides line up with TRBD1. As DNA, the CDR3 is TGTGCCAGTACCAAAGGAACAGGGGCGAGCTCTGGAAACACCATATATTTT. This gives the protein CASTKGTGASSGNTIYF.